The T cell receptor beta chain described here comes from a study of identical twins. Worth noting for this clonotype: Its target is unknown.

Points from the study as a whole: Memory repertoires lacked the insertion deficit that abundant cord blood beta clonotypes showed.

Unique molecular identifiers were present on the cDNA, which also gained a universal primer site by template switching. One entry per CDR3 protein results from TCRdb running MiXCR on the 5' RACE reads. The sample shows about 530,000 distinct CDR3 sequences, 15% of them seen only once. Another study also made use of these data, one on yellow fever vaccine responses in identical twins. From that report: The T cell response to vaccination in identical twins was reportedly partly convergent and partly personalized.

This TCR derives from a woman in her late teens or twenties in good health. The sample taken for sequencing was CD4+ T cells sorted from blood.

The DNA of the CDR3 is TGTGCCAGCACTTGGGACAGGGTGAACACTGAAGCTTTCTTT. Its translation: CASTWDRVNTEAFF. This chain uses TRBV12-3 or TRBV12-4 with TRBJ1-1; 9 bases line up with TRBD1. The CDR3 length is 14 residues. With V trimmed by 7 bases and J by 0 bases, 3 bases remained unmatched.